These 20 T cell receptor beta chains came from one sample sequenced in a study of OX40 agonist ivuxolimab in advanced cancers. Libraries were prepared by immunoSEQ multiplex PCR; TCRdb keeps only in-frame clonotypes and omits some of them. The sample has roughly 80,000 clones, roughly four fifths seen once. Material: CD4+ or CD8+ T cells sorted from blood, obtained in a trial of the OX40 agonist ivuxolimab. The receptors come from an adult with an advanced solid tumor such as melanoma, head and neck, liver or kidney cancer.

This chain links TRBV27 with TRBJ2-7; 13 positions match TRBD2. Losses at the gene ends were 2 bases for V and 0 bases for J; bases not matched to a gene: 4. This CDR3 has 17 residues. Germline values: CDR1 MNHEY, CDR2 SMNVEV (reference sequence). DNA of the CDR3: TGTGCCAGCAGTTTAGGGACTAGCGGGACCTACTCCTACGAGCAGTACTTC. Translation: CASSLGTSGTYSYEQYF.

V usage is TRBV2 and J usage is TRBJ2-7; D is possibly TRBD1 (6 bases). CDR3 length equals 12 residues. Per the germline V gene, CDR1 is SNHLY and CDR2 is FYNNEI. Between the trimmed V and J ends, which lost 6 bases and 6 bases, there was a span of 12 bases. In DNA, the CDR3 is TGTGCCAGCAGCCCGGACAGCGGCGAGCAGTACTTC. Protein: CASSPDSGEQYF.

The V and J genes are TRBV27 and TRBJ2-2; TRBD2 matches 14 bases. After removal of 7 bases from V and 5 bases from J, the junction contained 6 bases not matched to a gene. Per germline, CDR1 MNHEY and CDR2 SMNVEV (reference sequence). The CDR3 loop spans 16 amino acids. DNA of the CDR3: TGTGCCAGCACGCACCGACTAGCGGGAGGGACCGGGGAGCTGTTTTTT. Amino acid sequence: CASTHRLAGGTGELFF.

A word on this clone: The CDR3 does not end in the conserved phenylalanine or tryptophan, so this is likely a read error. The DNA is omitted, as the CDR3 cannot be located on it reliably, and the CDR3 follows TCRdb's listing. The CDR3 sequence is CASSATGQGKVGG. J is TRBJ2-7 and V is TRBV6-1; the D segment call TRBD1 is taken from the table without a DNA check. CDR1 is MNHNS and CDR2 is SASEGT in the germline V gene. The CDR3 is 13 residues long, ends included.

This chain joins TRBV7-9 and TRBJ2-2; tentatively, D is TRBD1 (6 bases). The CDR3 extends over 15 amino acids. The V and J ends lost 8 bases and 2 bases respectively, with 15 bases between them. CDR1 is SEHNR and CDR2 is FQNEAQ in the germline V gene (reference sequence). The CDR3: CASGRGRGNTGELFF. DNA of the CDR3: TGTGCCAGCGGCCGAGGCAGGGGAAACACCGGGGAGCTGTTTTTT. Full variable domain (rest looked up from reference TRBV7-9 and TRBJ2-2): DTGVSQNPRHKITKRGQNVTFRCDPISEHNRLYWYRQTLGQGPEFLTYFQNEAQLEKSRLLSDRFSAERPKGSFSTLEIQRTEQGDSAMYLCASGRGRGNTGELFFGEGSRLTVL.

This clone was detected only once. V gene TRBV7-9 combines with J gene TRBJ2-5; tentatively, D is TRBD1 or TRBD2 (5 bases each). The germline V and J ends were trimmed by 2 bases and 4 bases, with 11 bases remaining between them. The CDR3 has 14 amino acids. Germline V gene lookup returns CDR1 SEHNR and CDR2 FQNEAQ (reference sequence). Here the CDR3 reads CASSLPGTRETQYF. The CDR3 DNA follows: TGTGCCAGCAGCTTACCCGGGACCCGAGAGACCCAGTACTTC.

The V call is TRBV6-5, the J call TRBJ2-1; 10 nucleotides line up with TRBD1. The CDR3 length is 14 residues. Trimming cost V 5 bases and J 9 bases; bases outside gene matches: 7. Germline V gene lookup returns CDR1 MNHEY and CDR2 SVGAGI. The CDR3 DNA reads TGTGCCAGCAGTGAGGGACAGGGGAAGGGTGAGCAGTTCTTC. This encodes CASSEGQGKGEQFF.

The chain uses TRBV14 and TRBJ2-1; D is unclear. CDR3 length equals 12 residues. The germline V gene encodes CDR1 SGHDN and CDR2 FVKESK. The V and J ends lost 6 bases and 9 bases respectively, with 12 bases between them. CDR3 protein: CASRVGFGEQFF. The CDR3, as DNA: TGTGCCAGCAGAGTGGGGTTTGGTGAGCAGTTCTTC.

This sequence joins TRBV5-8 and TRBJ1-4; the D is unclear. The CDR3 runs 20 residues. Germline loops: CDR1 SGHTS, CDR2 YDEGEE. V lost 2 bases and J lost 0, with 23 bases in between. The chain's CDR3 is CASSFAGSPELLPTNEKLFF. CDR3 coding DNA: TGTGCCAGCAGCTTTGCCGGGAGCCCGGAACTTCTACCAACTAATGAAAAACTGTTTTTT. Full variable domain (missing parts from reference TRBV5-8 and TRBJ1-4): EAGVTQSPTHLIKTRGQQATLRCSPISGHTSVYWYQQALGLGLQFLLWYDEGEERNRGNFPPRFSGRQFPNYSSELNVNALELEDSALYLCASSFAGSPELLPTNEKLFFGSGTQLSVL.

The chain employs TRBV13 and TRBJ2-1, with 8 bases that match TRBD2. This CDR3 has 17 amino acids. Germline lookup yields CDR1 PRHDT and CDR2 FYEKMQ (reference sequence). After removal of 4 bases from V and 2 bases from J, the junction contained 10 bases not matched to a gene. The CDR3 nucleotides read TGTGCCAGCAGCTCCGCCCCGGGAGGGTCGGCCTACAATGAGCAGTTCTTC. This codes for CASSSAPGGSAYNEQFF. Full variable domain (rest looked up from reference TRBV13 and TRBJ2-1): AAGVIQSPRHLIKEKRETATLKCYPIPRHDTVYWYQQGPGQDPQFLISFYEKMQSDKGSIPDRFSAQQFSDYHSELNMSSLELGDSALYFCASSSAPGGSAYNEQFFGPGTRLTVL.

The chain employs TRBV7-6 and TRBJ2-7; D is ambiguous. Trimming took off 5 bases at V and 5 bases at J, with 13 bases between the two ends. The CDR3 runs 13 residues. Germline assignment: CDR1 SGHVS and CDR2 FNYEAQ. The CDR3 is CASSTALAHEQYF. The CDR3 DNA sequence: TGTGCCAGCAGCACCGCCTTGGCCCACGAGCAGTACTTC. Full variable domain (missing parts from reference TRBV7-6 and TRBJ2-7): GAGVSQSPRYKVTKRGQDVALRCDPISGHVSLYWYRQALGQGPEFLTYFNYEAQQDKSGLPNDRFSAERPEGSISTLTIQRTEQRDSAMYRCASSTALAHEQYFGPGTRLTVT.

The V and J genes are TRBV4-2 and TRBJ1-2; maybe TRBD1 (6 bases). Between the trimmed V and J ends, which lost 1 base and 3 bases, there was a span of 12 bases. The CDR3 runs 15 residues. Looked up from germline, CDR1 is LGHNA and CDR2 is YNFKEQ. CDR3 coding DNA: TGTGCCAGCAGCCAAGGGAGGGGGGCCGACTATGGCTACACCTTC. Translation: CASSQGRGADYGYTF.

The V and J genes are TRBV5-1 and TRBJ1-3; D is possibly TRBD1 (6 bases). The V and J ends lost 0 bases and 1 base respectively, with 11 bases between them. The CDR3 is 16 amino acids. Per the germline V gene, CDR1 is SGHRS and CDR2 is YFSETQ. The CDR3 is CASSLAGAGSGNTIYF. The CDR3 DNA is TGCGCCAGCAGCTTGGCGGGGGCAGGGTCTGGAAACACCATATATTTT.

This clone was seen more than once but under ten times. V usage is TRBV27 and J usage is TRBJ2-5; D ambiguous. Germline CDR1 MNHEY, CDR2 SMNVEV (reference sequence). Trimming left V 6 bases short and J 2 bases short, with 10 bases between. The CDR3 loop spans 13 amino acids. DNA for the CDR3: TGTGCCAGCAGCAACGACGGACAAGAGACCCAGTACTTC. Amino acid sequence: CASSNDGQETQYF.

This chain uses TRBV6-6 with TRBJ1-3; D gene unclear. Per the germline V gene, CDR1 is MNHNY and CDR2 is SVGAGI (reference sequence). This CDR3 is built from 15 residues. The V end was cut by 6 bases, the J end by 0 bases, with 12 bases between. In DNA, the CDR3 is TGTGCCAGCAGGGCGACATCAAGCTCTGGAAACACCATATATTTT. It is translated as CASRATSSSGNTIYF.

This chain joins TRBV2 and TRBJ2-7; D uncertain. This CDR3 comprises 14 residues. CDR1 is SNHLY, CDR2 FYNNEI, per germline. V shed 2 bases and J shed 0 bases, with 8 bases lying between them. CDR3 bases: TGTGCCAGCAGTGAACTGAAAGTCTCCTACGAGCAGTACTTC. It codes for CASSELKVSYEQYF.

The chain joins TRBV30 to TRBJ1-1; D perhaps matches TRBD1 (5 bases). Germline lookup yields CDR1 GTSNPN and CDR2 SVGIG (reference sequence). The CDR3 consists of 16 residues. The V end was cut by 5 bases, the J end by 5 bases, with 24 bases between. CDR3 in amino acids: CAWLIGRVSGRTEAFF. CDR3 sequence (DNA): TGTGCCTGGCTTATTGGGAGGGTGTCAGGGAGGACTGAAGCTTTCTTT.

This chain connects TRBV13 to TRBJ2-1, with a possible D match to TRBD2 (6 bases). Trimming pared 5 bases from V and 3 bases from J, leaving 17 bases between. Germline CDR1 PRHDT, CDR2 FYEKMQ (reference sequence). The CDR3 runs to 16 residues. In DNA form, the CDR3 reads TGTGCCAGCAGCCCACCTATGGGACTCATCTACAATGAGCAGTTCTTC. It translates to CASSPPMGLIYNEQFF.

This chain uses TRBV4-2 with TRBJ2-3, with D hard to call. CDR3 length: 16 amino acids. Germline V gene data show CDR1 as LGHNA and CDR2 as YNFKEQ. With 0 bases removed from V and 0 bases from J, the gap between germline ends came to 10 bases. The CDR3 reads CASSQDSATSTDTQYF. CDR3 nucleotide sequence: TGTGCCAGCAGCCAAGATTCAGCAACTAGCACAGATACGCAGTATTTT.

This clone has more than one count but fewer than ten. The chain recombines TRBV7-9 with TRBJ2-1; D is unclear. Germline lookup yields CDR1 SEHNR and CDR2 FQNEAQ (reference sequence). This CDR3 is 14 amino acids long. With 5 bases removed from V and 4 bases from J, the gap between germline ends came to 12 bases. CDR3 loop: CASSHRAAYNEQFF. CDR3 nucleotide sequence: TGTGCCAGCAGCCACCGGGCCGCATACAATGAGCAGTTCTTC.